This T cell receptor (beta chain) was sequenced for a study of blood T cell repertoires in COVID-19. Study-wide context: Donors in the United States, Italy and Spain gave samples during acute or convalescent COVID-19. T cells, B-cell-depleted T cells, or PBMCs supplied cDNA or gDNA.

CDR1 is SGHNT and CDR2 is YENEEA in the germline V gene. Trimming removed 1 base from V and 5 bases from J, with 17 bases in between. The CDR3 sequence is 16 residues long. Per the original methods: Estimates of nucleated cell counts were drawn from the amplification of reference gene primers. Measured with immunoSEQ multiplex PCR; TCRdb has only the in-frame clones, and not every one. From that table come the V and J calls and clone size; the DNA was used to work out D and trimming. The table includes roughly 86,000 clones, approximately 80% detected once. This receptor was identified in a man aged 50 to 60 with acute or convalescent COVID-19. The V gene is TRBV11-3, the J gene TRBJ2-5; tentatively, D is TRBD2 (5 bases). Material: peripheral blood. This CDR3 reads CASSLARGLGSETQYF. The CDR3 DNA is TGTGCCAGCAGCTTAGCCCGAGGGCTGGGGTCGGAGACCCAGTACTTC. The full variable domain, rest sourced from reference TRBV11-3 and TRBJ2-5, is EAGVVQSPRYKIIEKKQPVAFWCNPISGHNTLYWYLQNLGQGPELLIRYENEEAVDDSQLPKDRFSAERLKGVDSTLKIQPAELGDSAVYLCASSLARGLGSETQYFGPGTRLLVL.